The clone carrying this T cell receptor beta chain was counted once. An end of the junction differs from the germline gene, which may be a read error. The record originates from a study of technical replicates of blood from a few donors. The CDR3 is 15 amino acids. Germline V gives CDR1 SSHAT, CDR2 FNYEAQ (reference sequence). Here immunoSEQ multiplex PCR was the method, and the copy in TCRdb shows in-frame clones only, minus some. The profile shows almost 85,000 clones, 97% of them singletons. The specimen sequenced was T cells isolated from PBMCs. The chain links TRBV7-7 to TRBJ2-3, with 7 positions matching TRBD2. This TCR came from a human donor in good health. In nucleotides, the CDR3 is TGTGCTAGCAGCTTATGGGCGGGAGACACAGATACGCAGTATTTT. Its translation: CASSLWAGDTDTQYF.